This T cell receptor (beta chain) was profiled in a study of blood T cell repertoires in COVID-19. Study background: The origin of the acute and convalescent COVID-19 samples was the United States, Italy and Spain. The analysed material was cDNA or gDNA that came from T cells, B-cell-depleted T cells, or PBMCs.

Seattle cases were enrolled at active infection and followed longitudinally. The CDR3 length is 13 residues. The V gene's germline CDR1 is MNHEY and CDR2 SVGAGI. V lost 7 bases, J lost 13 bases, and 22 bases lay in between. Original processing methods: Quantification of nucleated cells was approximated via reference gene primer amplification. Repertoires were generated with immunoSEQ multiplex PCR, while TCRdb's copy carries only in-frame clones and drops some. V, J and clone size were drawn from that table, and D and trimming were deduced from the DNA. The sample contains about 280,000 clones, around nine tenths of which appear only once.

This chain uses TRBV6-5 with TRBJ1-2; weak D call: TRBD1 (6 bases). Sequencing used peripheral blood. This receptor was obtained from a woman aged 25 to 45 with COVID-19, enrolled during active disease. The CDR3 reads CASTGSGGIQPTF. The CDR3 DNA follows: TGTGCCAGCACGGGCAGTGGGGGCATACAGCCCACCTTC.